This T cell receptor (beta chain) is drawn from a study of blood T cell repertoires in COVID-19. Overall study context: Researchers got acute and convalescent COVID-19 samples from the United States, Italy and Spain.

V lost 0 bases and J lost 0; bases outside the gene matches: 5. The CDR3 extends over 16 amino acids. Germline CDR1 and CDR2: SGHTS and YDEGEE. In the original analysis: Estimation of nucleated cell counts relied on the amplification of reference gene primers. Assay used: immunoSEQ multiplex PCR; TCRdb lists only in-frame clones, some missing. For V, J and clone size, that table is used; D and trimming come from the DNA. The sample comprises approximately 53,000 clones, roughly 90% of which are singletons, and under 2.5% rests with the top ten. This sequence joins TRBV5-8 and TRBJ2-7, with 8 bases that match TRBD1. The sequence derives from a human donor in a cohort sampled during active COVID-19. Sample: peripheral blood. The CDR3 DNA reads as TGTGCCAGCAGCTTGGGGACAGGGCTTTACTCCTACGAGCAGTACTTC. It specifies CASSLGTGLYSYEQYF.